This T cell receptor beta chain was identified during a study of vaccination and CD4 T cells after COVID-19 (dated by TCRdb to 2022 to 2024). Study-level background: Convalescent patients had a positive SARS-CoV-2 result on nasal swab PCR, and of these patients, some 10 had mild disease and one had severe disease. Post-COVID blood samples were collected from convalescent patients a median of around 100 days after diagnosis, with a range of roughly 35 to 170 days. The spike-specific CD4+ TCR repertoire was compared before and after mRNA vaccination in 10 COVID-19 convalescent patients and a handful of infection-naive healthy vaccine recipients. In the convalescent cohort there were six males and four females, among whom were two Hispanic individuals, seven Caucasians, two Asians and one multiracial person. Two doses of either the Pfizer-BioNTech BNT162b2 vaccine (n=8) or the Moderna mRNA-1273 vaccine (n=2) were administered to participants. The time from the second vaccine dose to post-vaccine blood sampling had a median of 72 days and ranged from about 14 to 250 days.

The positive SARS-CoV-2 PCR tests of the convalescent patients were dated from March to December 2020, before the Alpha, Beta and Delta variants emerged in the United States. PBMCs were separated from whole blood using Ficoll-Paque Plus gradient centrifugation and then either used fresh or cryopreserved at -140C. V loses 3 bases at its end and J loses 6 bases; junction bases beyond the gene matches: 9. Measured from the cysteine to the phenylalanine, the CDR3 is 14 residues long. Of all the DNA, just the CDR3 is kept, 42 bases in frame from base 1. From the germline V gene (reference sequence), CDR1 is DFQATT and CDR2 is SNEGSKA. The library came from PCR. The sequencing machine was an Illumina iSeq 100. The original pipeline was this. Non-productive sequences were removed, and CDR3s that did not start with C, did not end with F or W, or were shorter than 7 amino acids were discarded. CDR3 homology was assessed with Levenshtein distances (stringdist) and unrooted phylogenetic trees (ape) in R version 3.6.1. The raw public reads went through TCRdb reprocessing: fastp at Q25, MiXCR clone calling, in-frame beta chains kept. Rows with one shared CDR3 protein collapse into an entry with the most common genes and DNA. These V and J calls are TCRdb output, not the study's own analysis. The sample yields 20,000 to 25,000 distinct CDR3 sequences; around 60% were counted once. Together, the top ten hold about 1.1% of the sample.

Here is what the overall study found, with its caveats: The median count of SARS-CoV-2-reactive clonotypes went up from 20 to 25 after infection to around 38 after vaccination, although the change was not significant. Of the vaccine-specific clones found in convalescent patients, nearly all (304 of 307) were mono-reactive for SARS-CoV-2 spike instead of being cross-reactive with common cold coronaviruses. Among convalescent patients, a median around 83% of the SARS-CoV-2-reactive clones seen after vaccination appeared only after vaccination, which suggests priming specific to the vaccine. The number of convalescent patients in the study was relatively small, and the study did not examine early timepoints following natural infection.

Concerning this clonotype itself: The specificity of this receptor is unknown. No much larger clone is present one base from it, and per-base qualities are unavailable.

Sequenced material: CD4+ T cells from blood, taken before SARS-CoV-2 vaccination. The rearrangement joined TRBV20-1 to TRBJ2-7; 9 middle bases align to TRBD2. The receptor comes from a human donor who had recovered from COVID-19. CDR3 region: CSASDSGRTGEQYF. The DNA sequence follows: TGCAGTGCTAGTGATAGCGGGAGAACAGGCGAGCAGTACTTC.